Each of the 9 T cell receptor beta chains below was sequenced from the same sample in a study of OX40 agonist ivuxolimab in advanced cancers. Some clones are missing from TCRdb's copy, which holds only in-frame ones; the method was immunoSEQ multiplex PCR. The sample has roughly 79,000 clones; more than 80% are singletons. The source material was CD4+ or CD8+ T cells sorted from blood, sampled in a trial of the OX40 agonist ivuxolimab. The source of these receptors is an adult with an advanced solid tumor such as melanoma, head and neck, liver or kidney cancer.

The chain is built from TRBV5-4 and TRBJ1-2, with D maybe TRBD1 (6 bases). This CDR3 has 13 residues. Germline CDR1 SGHNT, CDR2 YYREEE (reference sequence). V was trimmed by 2 bases and J by 4 bases, leaving 9 bases between them. CDR3 sequence (DNA): TGTGCCAGCAGCTTAGGACAGCTCTATGGCTACACCTTC. Translating gives CASSLGQLYGYTF.

The rearrangement links TRBV2 to TRBJ1-1; D call uncertain. This CDR3 is built from 13 residues. Germline V gene data show CDR1 as SNHLY and CDR2 as FYNNEI. Trimming removed 4 bases at V and 5 bases at J, with 11 bases between. In DNA form, the CDR3 reads TGTGCCAGCAGTGTACGGGGAACTACTGAAGCTTTCTTT. Residues: CASSVRGTTEAFF.

This clone was counted between two and nine times. The V and J genes are TRBV27 and TRBJ1-1, with TRBD1 matching over 8 bases. V lost 2 bases and J lost 1; bases outside the gene matches: 9. The CDR3 totals 17 residues. In germline, CDR1 is MNHEY, CDR2 SMNVEV (reference sequence). The CDR3 DNA is TGTGCCAGCAGTTTACTATCTCTAGGACAGGGGAACACTGAAGCTTTCTTT. Protein: CASSLLSLGQGNTEAFF.

DNA of the CDR3: TGTGCCAGTAGTATAGATCAAGGTCCTGACACCGCCACAGATACGCAGTATTTT. Protein: CASSIDQGPDTATDTQYF. The chain links TRBV19 to TRBJ2-3; no clear D gene. This CDR3 is 18 amino acids long. Trimming cost V 0 bases and J 2 bases, with 18 bases left between them. Germline V CDR1 and CDR2: LNHDA, SQIVND (reference sequence).

V and J are TRBV7-9 and TRBJ2-5, with D perhaps TRBD1 or TRBD2 (5 bases each). The CDR3 loop spans 14 amino acids. Germline V lookup: CDR1 SEHNR, CDR2 FQNEAQ (reference sequence). V was pared by 0 bases and J by 5 bases, with 10 bases between. The CDR3 sequence: CASSLAGVHETQYF. As DNA, the CDR3 is TGTGCCAGCAGCTTAGCGGGGGTGCACGAGACCCAGTACTTC.

The CDR3 nucleotides are TGTGCCAGCAGTTATAGGACACGGCAGCCCCAGCATTTT. It is translated as CASSYRTRQPQHF. J is TRBJ1-5 and V is TRBV6-6; D perhaps matches TRBD1 (5 bases). Germline lookup yields CDR1 MNHNY and CDR2 SVGAGI (reference sequence). V lost 3 bases to trimming and J lost 7 bases, with 10 bases between them. The CDR3 contains 13 residues.

This clone was recorded at least ten times. This chain connects TRBV7-9 to TRBJ1-2; 8 bases are shared with TRBD1. Germline CDR1 reads SEHNR; CDR2 reads FQNEAQ (reference sequence). This CDR3 is 14 amino acids long. V lost 3 bases and J lost 6; bases outside the gene matches: 6. CDR3 sequence (DNA): TGTGCCAGCAGCTTTTTTACAGGGGGGGATGGCTACACCTTC. It specifies CASSFFTGGDGYTF.

The chain carries TRBV30 and TRBJ2-2; D unresolved. CDR3 length equals 14 residues. Trimming shortened V by 5 bases and J by 1 base, and 11 bases separated the two germline ends. In germline, CDR1 is GTSNPN, CDR2 SVGIG (reference sequence). CDR3 residues: CAWAGPGNTGELFF. The CDR3, as DNA: TGTGCCTGGGCAGGACCAGGGAACACCGGGGAGCTGTTTTTT. The whole variable domain, filled in from reference TRBV30 and TRBJ2-2, reads SQTIHQWPATLVQPVGSPLSLECTVEGTSNPNLYWYRQAAGRGLQLLFYSVGIGQISSEVPQNLSASRPQDRQFILSSKKLLLSDSGFYLCAWAGPGNTGELFFGEGSRLTVL.

J is TRBJ1-5 and V is TRBV27; unclear D gene. Trimming took 8 bases from V and 0 from J, leaving 14 bases between them. CDR1 and CDR2 (germline): MNHEY, SMNVEV (reference sequence). This CDR3 region has 15 residues. The CDR3 spells CASASDGLSNQPQHF. The CDR3, as DNA: TGTGCCAGCGCTTCGGACGGGCTTAGCAATCAGCCCCAGCATTTT.